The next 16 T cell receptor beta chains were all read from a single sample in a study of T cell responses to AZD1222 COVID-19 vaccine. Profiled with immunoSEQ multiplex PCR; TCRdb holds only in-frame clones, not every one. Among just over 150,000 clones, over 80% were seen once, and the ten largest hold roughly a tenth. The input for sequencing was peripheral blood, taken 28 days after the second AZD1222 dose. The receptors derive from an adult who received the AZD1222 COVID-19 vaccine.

The CDR3 DNA reads as TGTGCCAGCAGCCTGTCGACAGGGTTTGGAAACACCATATATTTT. It is translated as CASSLSTGFGNTIYF. The genes are TRBV5-4 and TRBJ1-3; TRBD1 agrees at 7 bases. Germline trimming cut 4 bases from V and 3 bases from J; bases unmatched to any gene: 7. The V gene's germline CDR1 is SGHNT and CDR2 YYREEE (reference sequence). CDR3 length: 15 residues.

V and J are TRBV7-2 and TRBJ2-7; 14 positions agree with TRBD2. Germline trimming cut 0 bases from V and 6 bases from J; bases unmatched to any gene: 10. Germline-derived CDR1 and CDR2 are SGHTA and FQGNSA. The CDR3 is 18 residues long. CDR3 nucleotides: TGTGCCAGCAGCTTAGCTCTGGGACTAGCGGGAGTAAAAGGCGAGCAGTACTTC. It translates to CASSLALGLAGVKGEQYF. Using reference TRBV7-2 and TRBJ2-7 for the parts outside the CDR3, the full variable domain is GAGVSQSPSNKVTEKGKDVELRCDPISGHTALYWYRQSLGQGLEFLIYFQGNSAPDKSGLPSDRFSAERTGGSVSTLTIQRTQQEDSAVYLCASSLALGLAGVKGEQYFGPGTRLTVT.

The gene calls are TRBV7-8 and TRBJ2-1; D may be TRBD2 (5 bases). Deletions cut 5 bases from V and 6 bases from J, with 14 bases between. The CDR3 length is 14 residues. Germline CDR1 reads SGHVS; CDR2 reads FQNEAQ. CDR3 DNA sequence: TGTGCCAGCAGCCTCCGGGGTAGGATCAATGAGCAGTTCTTC. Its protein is CASSLRGRINEQFF.

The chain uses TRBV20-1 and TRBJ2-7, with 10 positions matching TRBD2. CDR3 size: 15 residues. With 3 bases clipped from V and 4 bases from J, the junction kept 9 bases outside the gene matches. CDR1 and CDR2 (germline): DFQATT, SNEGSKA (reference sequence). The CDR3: CSASRTGTSAYEQYF. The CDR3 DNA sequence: TGCAGTGCTAGTAGAACCGGGACTAGCGCGTACGAGCAGTACTTC.

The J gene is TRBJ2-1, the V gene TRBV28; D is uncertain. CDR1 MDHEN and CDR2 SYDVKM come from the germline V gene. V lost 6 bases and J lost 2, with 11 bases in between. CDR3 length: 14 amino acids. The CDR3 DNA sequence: TGTGCCAGCAGCCCGACCCAGACCTACAATGAGCAGTTCTTC. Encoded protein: CASSPTQTYNEQFF.

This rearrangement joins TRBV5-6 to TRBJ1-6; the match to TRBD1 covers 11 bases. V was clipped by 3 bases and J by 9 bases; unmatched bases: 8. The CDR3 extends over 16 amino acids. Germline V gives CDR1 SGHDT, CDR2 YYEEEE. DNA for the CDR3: TGTGCCAGCAGCTCAGGGACAGGGGGTACTTTTTCACCCCTCCACTTT. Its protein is CASSSGTGGTFSPLHF.

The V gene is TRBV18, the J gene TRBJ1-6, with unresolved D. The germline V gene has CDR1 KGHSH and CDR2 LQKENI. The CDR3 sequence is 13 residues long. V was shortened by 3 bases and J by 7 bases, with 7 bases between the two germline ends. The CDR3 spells CASSPLDNSPLHF. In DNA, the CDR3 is TGTGCCAGCTCACCGCTGGACAATTCACCCCTCCACTTT.

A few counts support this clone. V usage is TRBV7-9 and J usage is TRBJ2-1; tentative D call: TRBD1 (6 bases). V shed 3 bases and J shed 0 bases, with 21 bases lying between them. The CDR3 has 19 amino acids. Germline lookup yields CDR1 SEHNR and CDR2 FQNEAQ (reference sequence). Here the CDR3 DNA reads TGTGCCAGCAGCTTGAGGCTAGGACTTACAGGGCGCTCCTACAATGAGCAGTTCTTC. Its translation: CASSLRLGLTGRSYNEQFF.

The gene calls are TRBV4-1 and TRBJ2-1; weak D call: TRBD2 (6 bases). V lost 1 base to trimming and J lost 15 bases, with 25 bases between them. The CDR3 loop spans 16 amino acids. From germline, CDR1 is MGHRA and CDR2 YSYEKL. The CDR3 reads CASSQGGTAGRPGRFF. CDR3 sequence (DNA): TGCGCCAGCAGCCAAGGTGGAACAGCGGGCCGTCCGGGTCGGTTCTTC.

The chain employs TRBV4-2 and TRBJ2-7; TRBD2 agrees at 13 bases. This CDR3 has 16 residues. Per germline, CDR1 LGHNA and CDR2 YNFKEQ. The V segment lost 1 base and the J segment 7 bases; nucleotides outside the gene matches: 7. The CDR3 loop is CASSQVLAGGSTEQYF. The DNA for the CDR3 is TGTGCCAGCAGCCAAGTACTAGCGGGAGGGTCGACGGAGCAGTACTTC.

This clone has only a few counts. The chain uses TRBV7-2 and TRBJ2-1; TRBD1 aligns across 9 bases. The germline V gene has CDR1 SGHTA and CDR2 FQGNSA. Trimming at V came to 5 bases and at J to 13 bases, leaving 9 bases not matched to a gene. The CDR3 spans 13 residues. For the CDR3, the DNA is TGTGCCAGCAGCAAGAAGAACAGGGGGCCCCAGTTCTTC. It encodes CASSKKNRGPQFF.

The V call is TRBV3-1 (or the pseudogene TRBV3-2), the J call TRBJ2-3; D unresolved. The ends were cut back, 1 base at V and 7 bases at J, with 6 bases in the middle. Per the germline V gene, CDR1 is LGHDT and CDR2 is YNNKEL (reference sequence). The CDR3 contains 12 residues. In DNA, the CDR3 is TGTGCCAGCAGCCAAGGGGCTCATACGCAGTATTTT. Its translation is CASSQGAHTQYF.

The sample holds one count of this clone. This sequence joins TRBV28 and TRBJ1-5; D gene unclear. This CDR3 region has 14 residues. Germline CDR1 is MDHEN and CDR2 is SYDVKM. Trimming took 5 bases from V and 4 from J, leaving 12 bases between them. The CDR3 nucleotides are TGTGCCAGCAGTCTTATTGGGCAGAATCAGCCCCAGCATTTT. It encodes CASSLIGQNQPQHF. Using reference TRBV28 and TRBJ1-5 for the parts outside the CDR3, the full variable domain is DVKVTQSSRYLVKRTGEKVFLECVQDMDHENMFWYRQDPGLGLRLIYFSYDVKMKEKGDIPEGYSVSREKKERFSLILESASTNQTSMYLCASSLIGQNQPQHFGDGTRLSIL.

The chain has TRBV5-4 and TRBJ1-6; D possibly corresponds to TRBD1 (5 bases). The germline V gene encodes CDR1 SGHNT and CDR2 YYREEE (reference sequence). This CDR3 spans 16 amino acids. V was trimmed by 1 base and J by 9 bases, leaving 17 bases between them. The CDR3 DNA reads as TGTGCCAGCAGCTTGAACCGGGGGTTGGAAGGTTCACCCCTCCACTTT. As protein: CASSLNRGLEGSPLHF.

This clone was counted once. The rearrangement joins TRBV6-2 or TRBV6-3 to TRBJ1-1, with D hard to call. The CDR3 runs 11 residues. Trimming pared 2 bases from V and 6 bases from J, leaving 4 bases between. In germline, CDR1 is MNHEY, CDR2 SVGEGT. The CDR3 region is CASSYVSEAFF. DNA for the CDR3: TGTGCCAGCAGTTACGTCTCTGAAGCTTTCTTT.

The CDR3 nucleotides are TGCAGTGCTAGTTTCTCACGGAACACCGGGGAGCTGTTTTTT. Its translation: CSASFSRNTGELFF. The J gene is TRBJ2-2, the V gene TRBV20-1; D remains unclear. With 3 bases removed from V and 1 base from J, the gap between germline ends came to 9 bases. The CDR3 totals 14 residues. The V gene's germline CDR1 is DFQATT and CDR2 SNEGSKA (reference sequence).